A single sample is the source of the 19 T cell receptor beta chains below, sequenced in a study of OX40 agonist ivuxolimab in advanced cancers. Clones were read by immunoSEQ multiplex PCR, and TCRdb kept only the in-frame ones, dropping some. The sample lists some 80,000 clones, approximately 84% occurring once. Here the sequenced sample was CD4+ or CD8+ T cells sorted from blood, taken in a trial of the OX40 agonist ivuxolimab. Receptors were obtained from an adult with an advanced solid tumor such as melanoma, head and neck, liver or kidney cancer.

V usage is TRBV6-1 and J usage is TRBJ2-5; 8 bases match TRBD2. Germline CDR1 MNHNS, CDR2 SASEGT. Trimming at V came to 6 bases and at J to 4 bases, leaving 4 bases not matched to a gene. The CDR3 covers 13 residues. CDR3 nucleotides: TGTGCCAGCAGAGGAGCGGGAGTAGAGACCCAGTACTTC. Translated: CASRGAGVETQYF.

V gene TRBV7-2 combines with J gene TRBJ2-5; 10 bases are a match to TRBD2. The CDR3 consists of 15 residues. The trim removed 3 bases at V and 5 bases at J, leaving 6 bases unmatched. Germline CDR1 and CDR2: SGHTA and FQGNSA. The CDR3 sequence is CASSFQRGGVETQYF. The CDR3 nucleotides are TGTGCCAGCAGCTTCCAGCGGGGGGGCGTGGAGACCCAGTACTTC.

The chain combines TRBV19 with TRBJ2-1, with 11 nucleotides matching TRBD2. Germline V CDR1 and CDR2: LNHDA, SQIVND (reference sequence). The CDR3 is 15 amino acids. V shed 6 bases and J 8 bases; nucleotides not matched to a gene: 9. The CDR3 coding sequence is TGTGCCAGTAGCACCCTAGCGGGAGGCGGCGATGAGCAGTTCTTC. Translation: CASSTLAGGGDEQFF.

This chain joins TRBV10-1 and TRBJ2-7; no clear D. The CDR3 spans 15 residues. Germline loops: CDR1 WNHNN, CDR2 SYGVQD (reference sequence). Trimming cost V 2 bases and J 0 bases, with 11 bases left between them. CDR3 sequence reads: CASSEGLLLSYEQYF. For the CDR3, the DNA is TGCGCCAGCAGTGAGGGGCTGCTCCTCTCCTACGAGCAGTACTTC.

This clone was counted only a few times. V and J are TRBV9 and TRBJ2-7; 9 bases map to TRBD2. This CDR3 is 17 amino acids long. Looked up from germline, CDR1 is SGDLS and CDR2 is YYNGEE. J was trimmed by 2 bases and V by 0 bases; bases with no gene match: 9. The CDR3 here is CASSVGQAGGVTYEQYF. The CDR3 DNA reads TGTGCCAGCAGCGTAGGACAAGCGGGGGGAGTAACCTACGAGCAGTACTTC.

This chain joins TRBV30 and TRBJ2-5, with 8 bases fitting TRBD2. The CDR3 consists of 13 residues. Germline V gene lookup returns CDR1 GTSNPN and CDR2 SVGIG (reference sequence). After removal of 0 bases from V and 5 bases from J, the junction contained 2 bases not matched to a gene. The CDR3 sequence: CAWSVAGGETQYF. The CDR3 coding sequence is TGTGCCTGGAGTGTCGCGGGAGGCGAGACCCAGTACTTC.

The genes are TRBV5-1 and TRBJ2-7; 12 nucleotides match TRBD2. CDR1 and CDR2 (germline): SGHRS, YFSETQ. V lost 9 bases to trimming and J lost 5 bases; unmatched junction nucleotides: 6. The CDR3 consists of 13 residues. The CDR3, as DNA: TGCGCCACCCGGACTAGCGGGAACCACGAGCAGTACTTC. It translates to CATRTSGNHEQYF.

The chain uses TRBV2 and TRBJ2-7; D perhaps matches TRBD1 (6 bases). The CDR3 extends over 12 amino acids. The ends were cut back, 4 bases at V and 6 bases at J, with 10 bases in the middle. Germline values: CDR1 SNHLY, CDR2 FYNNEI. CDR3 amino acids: CASSGVDSEQYF. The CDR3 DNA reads TGTGCCAGCAGTGGAGTGGACAGCGAGCAGTACTTC.

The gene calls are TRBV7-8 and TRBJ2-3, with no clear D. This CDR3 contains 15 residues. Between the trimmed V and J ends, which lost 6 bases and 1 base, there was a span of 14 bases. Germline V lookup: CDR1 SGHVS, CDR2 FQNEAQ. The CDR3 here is CASRRDLIGTDTQYF. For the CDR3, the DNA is TGTGCCAGCAGACGAGACTTGATCGGCACAGATACGCAGTATTTT.

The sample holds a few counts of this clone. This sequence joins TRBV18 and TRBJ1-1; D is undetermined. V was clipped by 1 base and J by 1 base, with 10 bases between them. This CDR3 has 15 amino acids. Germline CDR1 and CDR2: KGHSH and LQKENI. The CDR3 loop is CASSPLPTPNTEAFF. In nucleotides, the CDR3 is TGTGCCAGCTCACCACTTCCGACACCGAACACTGAAGCTTTCTTT.

CDR3 in amino acids: CASSPHSYEQYF. The CDR3 DNA follows: TGTGCCAGCAGCCCTCATTCCTACGAGCAGTACTTC. The genes are TRBV7-8 and TRBJ2-7; D is uncertain. The CDR3 extends over 12 amino acids. Germline V lookup: CDR1 SGHVS, CDR2 FQNEAQ. V was clipped by 5 bases and J by 1 base, with 6 bases between them.

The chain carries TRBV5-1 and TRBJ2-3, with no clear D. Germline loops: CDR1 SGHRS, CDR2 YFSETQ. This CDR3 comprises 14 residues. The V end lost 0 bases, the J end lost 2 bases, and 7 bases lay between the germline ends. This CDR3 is CASSLDSITDTQYF. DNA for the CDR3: TGCGCCAGCAGCTTGGACAGTATCACAGATACGCAGTATTTT.

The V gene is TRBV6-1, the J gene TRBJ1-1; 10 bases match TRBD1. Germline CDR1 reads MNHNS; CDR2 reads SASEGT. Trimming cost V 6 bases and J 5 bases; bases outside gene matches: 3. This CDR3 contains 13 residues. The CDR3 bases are TGTGCCAGCAGCCGGACAGGGGGTACTGAAGCTTTCTTT. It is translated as CASSRTGGTEAFF.

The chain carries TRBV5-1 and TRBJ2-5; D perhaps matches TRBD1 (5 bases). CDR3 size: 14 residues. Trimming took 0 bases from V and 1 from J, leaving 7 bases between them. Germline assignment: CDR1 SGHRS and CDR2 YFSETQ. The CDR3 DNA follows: TGCGCCAGCAGCTTGGACAGGCCCCAAGAGACCCAGTACTTC. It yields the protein CASSLDRPQETQYF.

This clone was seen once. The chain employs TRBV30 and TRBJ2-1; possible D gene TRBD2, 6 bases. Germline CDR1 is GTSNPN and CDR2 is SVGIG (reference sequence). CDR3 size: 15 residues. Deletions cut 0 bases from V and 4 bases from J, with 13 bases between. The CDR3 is CAWSVKRGLYNEQFF. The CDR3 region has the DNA TGTGCCTGGAGTGTAAAGAGGGGACTTTACAATGAGCAGTTCTTC.

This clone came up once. The CDR3 region is CASSSDRARGYTF. CDR3 coding DNA: TGTGCCAGCAGCTCCGACAGGGCTCGAGGCTACACCTTC. The chain couples TRBV6-6 to TRBJ1-2; 7 bases fit TRBD1. V shed 6 bases and J 8 bases; nucleotides not matched to a gene: 9. Looked up from germline, CDR1 is MNHNY and CDR2 is SVGAGI (reference sequence). This CDR3 comprises 13 residues.

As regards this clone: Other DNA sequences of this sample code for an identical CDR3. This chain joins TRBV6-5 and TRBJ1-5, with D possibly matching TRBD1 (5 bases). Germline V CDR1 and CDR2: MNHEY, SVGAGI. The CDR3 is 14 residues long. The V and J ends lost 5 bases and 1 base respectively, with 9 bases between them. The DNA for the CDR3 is TGTGCCAGCAGTCGCGACAGCAGCAATCAGCCCCAGCATTTT. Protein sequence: CASSRDSSNQPQHF.

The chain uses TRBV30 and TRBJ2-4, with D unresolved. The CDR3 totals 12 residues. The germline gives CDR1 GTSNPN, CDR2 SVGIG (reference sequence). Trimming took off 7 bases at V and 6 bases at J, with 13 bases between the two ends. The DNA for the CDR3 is TGTGCCTTAGATCGTAAGGTAAACATTCAGTACTTC. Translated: CALDRKVNIQYF.

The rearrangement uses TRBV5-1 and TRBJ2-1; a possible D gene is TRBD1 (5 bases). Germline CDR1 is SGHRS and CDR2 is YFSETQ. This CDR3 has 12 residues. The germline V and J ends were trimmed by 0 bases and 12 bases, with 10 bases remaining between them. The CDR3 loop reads CASSLATGGQFF. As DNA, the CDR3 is TGCGCCAGCAGCTTGGCCACAGGCGGGCAGTTCTTC.